The rows below give T cell receptor beta chains drawn from one sample of a study of blood T cells in healthy people across ages. TCRdb passed the 5' RACE reads through MiXCR, listing each CDR3 protein once. This table holds 600,000 or so distinct CDR3 sequences, about 30% found once. Sequenced: blood. The receptor set was obtained from a woman at least 80 years old in good health. Each CDR3 is given with its conserved first and last residue. A D gene is named only where the DNA matches it firmly. Size values are once, few and many counts, or a class for expanded clones, and some rows have none.

J: TRBJ2-3
V: TRBV5-1
D: -
size: many
CDR3: CASSPNGSPDTQYF
DNA: TGCGCCAGCAGCCCAAATGGGTCCCCAGATACGCAGTATTTT

J: TRBJ1-5
V: TRBV25-1
D: TRBD1
size: many
CDR3: CASSKGQGSQPQHF
DNA: TGTGCCAGCAGTAAGGGACAGGGTAGTCAGCCCCAGCATTTT

J: TRBJ1-5
V: TRBV7-3
D: -
size: few
CDR3: CASRLQGNQPQHF
DNA: TGTGCCAGCAGACTTCAGGGAAATCAGCCCCAGCATTTT

J: TRBJ2-1
V: TRBV20-1
D: -
size: -
CDR3: CSGSEGGSYNEQFF
DNA: TGCAGTGGATCCGAGGGGGGGTCCTACAATGAGCAGTTCTTC

J: TRBJ2-7
V: TRBV20-1
D: TRBD1
size: many
CDR3: CSAKGQGPYEQYF
DNA: TGCAGTGCAAAGGGACAGGGGCCCTACGAGCAGTACTTC

J: TRBJ2-3
V: TRBV6-2/TRBV6-3
D: -
size: few
CDR3: CASNRGTFTDTQYF
DNA: TGTGCCAGCAACCGGGGGACTTTCACAGATACGCAGTATTTT

J: TRBJ2-7
V: TRBV2
D: TRBD1
size: -
CDR3: CASKGQFYEQYF
DNA: TGTGCCAGCAAGGGACAGTTCTACGAGCAGTACTTC

J: TRBJ1-2
V: TRBV12-3/TRBV12-4
D: -
size: few
CDR3: CASRGEQENYGYTF
DNA: TGTGCCAGCAGGGGTGAACAGGAAAACTATGGCTACACCTTC

J: TRBJ2-1
V: TRBV5-6
D: -
size: once
CDR3: CATSYGGMIEQFF
DNA: TGTGCCACCAGCTACGGGGGTATGATTGAGCAGTTCTTC

J: TRBJ1-5
V: TRBV19
D: -
size: few
CDR3: CASSPTTGDNQPQHF
DNA: TGTGCCAGTAGTCCTACGACAGGAGACAATCAGCCCCAGCATTTT

J: TRBJ2-3
V: TRBV20-1
D: TRBD2
size: -
CDR3: CSARGGGRVTDTQYF
DNA: TGCAGTGCTAGAGGTGGCGGGAGGGTCACAGATACGCAGTATTTT

J: TRBJ2-4
V: TRBV12-3/TRBV12-4
D: -
size: many
CDR3: CASRETGLAKNIQYF
DNA: TGTGCCAGCAGAGAGACAGGACTAGCCAAAAACATTCAGTACTTC

J: TRBJ2-5
V: TRBV29-1
D: -
size: -
CDR3: CSVYRVQGQQETQYF
DNA: TGCAGCGTTTACAGGGTTCAGGGCCAGCAAGAGACCCAGTACTTC

J: TRBJ2-2
V: TRBV7-2
D: TRBD1
size: many
CDR3: CASSPGTGGTGELFF
DNA: TGTGCCAGCAGCCCTGGGACAGGGGGCACCGGGGAGCTGTTTTTT

J: TRBJ2-3
V: TRBV10-3
D: -
size: many
CDR3: CAITGFVGTDTQYF
DNA: TGTGCCATCACGGGGTTTGTAGGCACAGATACGCAGTATTTT

J: TRBJ2-3
V: TRBV4-1
D: TRBD2
size: many
CDR3: CASCPRGGSTDTQYF
DNA: TGCGCCAGCTGTCCCCGGGGGGGCAGCACAGATACGCAGTATTTT

J: TRBJ2-3
V: TRBV9
D: TRBD2
size: many
CDR3: CASSVLAARDTQYF
DNA: TGTGCCAGCAGCGTTCTAGCGGCAAGGGATACGCAGTATTTT

J: TRBJ2-1
V: TRBV24-1
D: -
size: many
CDR3: CATGNEGGRHYNEQFF
DNA: TGTGCCACCGGGAACGAAGGAGGCAGGCATTACAATGAGCAGTTCTTC

J: TRBJ2-4
V: TRBV11-2
D: -
size: many
CDR3: CASSLIHGPKNIQYF
DNA: TGTGCCAGCAGCTTAATTCATGGTCCCAAAAACATTCAGTACTTC

J: TRBJ1-5
V: TRBV12-3/TRBV12-4
D: -
size: many
CDR3: CASSLQQGGNQPQHF
DNA: TGTGCCAGCAGTTTACAACAGGGCGGCAATCAGCCCCAGCATTTT

J: TRBJ1-1
V: TRBV28
D: -
size: -
CDR3: CASRGRTAMNTEAFF
DNA: TGTGCCAGCAGGGGAAGGACAGCTATGAACACTGAAGCTTTCTTT

J: TRBJ2-5
V: TRBV6-6
D: -
size: many
CDR3: CASSAQETQYF
DNA: TGTGCCAGCAGTGCCCAAGAGACCCAGTACTTC

J: TRBJ2-6
V: TRBV20-1
D: -
size: -
CDR3: CSARDGAGSGPGANVLTF
DNA: TGCAGTGCTAGAGATGGGGCAGGGTCTGGCCCTGGGGCCAACGTCCTGACTTTC

J: TRBJ2-1
V: TRBV29-1
D: -
size: many
CDR3: CSVEGVNEQFF
DNA: TGCAGCGTTGAAGGGGTCAATGAGCAGTTCTTC

J: TRBJ1-2
V: TRBV20-1
D: -
size: -
CDR3: CSARDRTGSGYTF
DNA: TGCAGTGCTAGAGATCGAACAGGGAGCGGCTACACCTTC

J: TRBJ1-5
V: TRBV4-1
D: -
size: many
CDR3: CASSQAGNLYSNQPQHF
DNA: TGCGCCAGCAGCCAAGCGGGGAACCTCTATAGCAATCAGCCCCAGCATTTT

J: TRBJ1-5
V: TRBV4-1
D: -
size: once
CDR3: CASSQEEGFGNQPQHF
DNA: TGCGCCAGCAGCCAAGAAGAGGGTTTCGGAAATCAGCCCCAGCATTTT

J: TRBJ2-7
V: TRBV20-1
D: TRBD1
size: -
CDR3: CSARSIDRDRGHEQYF
DNA: TGCAGTGCCCGATCAATAGACCGGGACAGGGGTCACGAGCAGTACTTC

J: TRBJ1-1
V: TRBV20-1
D: -
size: -
CDR3: CSARAPGLMNTEAFF
DNA: TGCAGTGCTAGAGCCCCAGGACTGATGAACACTGAAGCTTTCTTT

J: TRBJ1-1
V: TRBV5-1
D: -
size: -
CDR3: CASSLAGWNTEAFF
DNA: TGCGCCAGCAGCTTGGCCGGCTGGAACACTGAAGCTTTCTTT

J: TRBJ1-3
V: TRBV5-1
D: TRBD1
size: -
CDR3: CASSRGQLGNTIYF
DNA: TGCGCCAGCAGCAGGGGACAGCTAGGAAACACCATATATTTT

J: TRBJ2-1
V: TRBV20-1
D: -
size: few
CDR3: CSAREGGNNEQFF
DNA: TGCAGTGCTAGAGAGGGGGGAAATAATGAGCAGTTCTTC

J: TRBJ2-5
V: TRBV20-1
D: TRBD2
size: many
CDR3: CSARYPSGTSVAETQYF
DNA: TGCAGTGCTAGGTATCCCTCCGGGACTAGCGTTGCAGAGACCCAGTACTTC

J: TRBJ2-5
V: TRBV5-4
D: -
size: few
CDR3: CASSRDFADSYNEQYF
DNA: TGTGCCAGCAGCCGGGACTTCGCCGACTCCTACAATGAGCAGTACTTC

J: TRBJ1-1
V: TRBV5-1
D: -
size: few
CDR3: CASSLRQMNTEAFF
DNA: TGCGCCAGCAGCTTGAGACAAATGAACACTGAAGCTTTCTTT

J: TRBJ1-1
V: TRBV12-3/TRBV12-4
D: -
size: -
CDR3: CASSKLSGNTEAFF
DNA: TGTGCCAGCAGTAAGTTATCAGGGAACACTGAAGCTTTCTTT

J: TRBJ2-3
V: TRBV10-3
D: -
size: many
CDR3: CAISESTPQDRTTDTQYF
DNA: TGTGCCATCAGTGAGTCCACCCCACAGGACCGAACCACAGATACGCAGTATTTT

J: TRBJ2-2
V: TRBV9
D: -
size: -
CDR3: CASSVRAGVTGEPFF
DNA: TGTGCCAGCAGCGTACGGGCAGGGGTCACCGGGGAGCCGTTTTTT

J: TRBJ2-3
V: TRBV27
D: -
size: many
CDR3: CASSRTRTSTDTQYF
DNA: TGTGCCAGCAGCCGGACCCGGACTAGCACAGATACGCAGTATTTT

J: TRBJ2-5
V: TRBV12-3/TRBV12-4
D: -
size: few
CDR3: CASSTRGSTLETQYF
DNA: TGTGCCAGCAGTACCAGGGGCAGCACCCTTGAGACCCAGTACTTC

J: TRBJ1-4
V: TRBV9
D: -
size: few
CDR3: CASSTRGSPGLEKLFF
DNA: TGTGCCAGCAGCACACGGGGGAGTCCCGGACTAGAAAAACTGTTTTTT

J: TRBJ2-3
V: TRBV25-1
D: -
size: once
CDR3: CVSSELGVDTQYF
DNA: TGTGTCAGCAGTGAATTGGGAGTAGATACGCAGTATTTT

J: TRBJ1-2
V: TRBV14
D: TRBD1
size: few
CDR3: CASSQESRGTGLERGYTF
DNA: TGTGCCAGCAGCCAAGAGAGCCGCGGGACAGGCCTTGAACGTGGCTACACCTTC

J: TRBJ2-1
V: TRBV7-3
D: -
size: few
CDR3: CASSYTSGDNEQFF
DNA: TGTGCCAGCAGCTATACTAGTGGGGACAATGAGCAGTTCTTC